This section outlines one T cell receptor (beta chain) sequence together with its context. This clone was counted a single time. Its antigen target is currently unknown. No per-base quality is available; no much larger clone lies one base away. TCRbeta CDR3 regions were amplified from genomic DNA using the immunoSEQ Assay, a bias-controlled multiplex PCR. The original pipeline was this. Nucleated cell counts per sample were estimated from amplification of reference gene primers within the assay. To quantify the absolute abundance of each unique TCRbeta CDR3 rearrangement, sequence reads were collapsed and filtered. For each sample, productive Simpson clonality was calculated as the square root of Simpson's diversity index across productive rearrangements. Not all clones reach the TCRdb copy of this immuneACCESS table, which keeps in-frame sequences only. Checked studies attribute under half of the gap to unresolved V genes and leave the rest unexplained. V and J calls and clone size are given by that table; D and trimming were obtained from the DNA. The sample data list around 200,000 clones, and 78% of these were observed just once. In total, the top ten clones hold about 3% of the sample.

This sample stems from a study of blood T cell repertoires in COVID-19 (dated by TCRdb to about 2020). A note on the overall study: Samples from collaborators originated in the United States, Italy and Spain and spanned both the acute and convalescent phases of COVID-19. The prospective study material was composed of cDNA or gDNA derived from T cells, B-cell-depleted T cells, or PBMCs. Deeply sampled blood TCRbeta repertoires from subjects exposed to, actively infected with, or recovered from COVID-19 were included in the dataset. The repertoires were released in a freely available public database intended as a resource for research on the immune response to SARS-CoV-2. The samples were drawn from the first 160 participants of the ongoing ImmuneRACE study and from over 950 subjects provided by 6 global collaborators. A de-identified subject ID, COVID-19 status, age in years and sex were almost always included in the sample metadata. HLA class I and class II types, where available, came from metadata supplied by the sample provider rather than from assay-based typing.

Collaborating institutions collected whole blood in K2EDTA tubes following their own protocols. For TCRbeta analysis, collaborators shipped samples as frozen whole blood, isolated PBMCs, or DNA extracted from either of those sample types. The study at large found these results: The quantity of clinical and demographic metadata differed by source and by participant and was supplied without curation.

The junction shows trimming of 5 bases on V and 6 bases on J, and the gene matches do not reach 13 bases of it. CDR1 and CDR2 were assigned from the germline V gene as SGHRS and YFSETQ. Counted from cysteine to phenylalanine, this CDR3 has 15 amino acids. Only the CDR3 DNA stays, 45 bases, in frame from base 1. The chain was built from TRBV5-1 and TRBJ1-2; TRBD1 agrees with 7 junctional bases. This receptor was obtained from a woman older than 75 with active or convalescent COVID-19. Input material: peripheral blood. Here is the DNA: TGCGCCAGCAGGGCAAGGGGACAGAGTCTCAATGGCTACACCTTC. Its protein is CASRARGQSLNGYTF. Supplemented by the reference TRBV5-1 and TRBJ1-2 proteins around the CDR3, the complete variable domain is KAGVTQTPRYLIKTRGQQVTLSCSPISGHRSVSWYQQTPGQGLQFLFEYFSETQRNKGNFPGRFSGRQFSNSRSEMNVSTLELGDSALYLCASRARGQSLNGYTFGSGTRLTVV.